This T cell receptor beta chain was sequenced in a study of cytomegalovirus exposure and HLA in healthy donors. As for the study in general: Most genotyped donors, 75% to 85% of 300 to 400, had Caucasian-associated genetic ancestry.

Trimming left V 1 base short and J 5 bases short, with 4 bases between. The CDR3 runs 12 residues. The germline V gene encodes CDR1 MNHNY and CDR2 SVGAGI (reference sequence). Details on this clone: The target antigen is unknown.

This PCR relied on a set of 60 Vbeta primers and 13 Jbeta primers. Some clones are missing from TCRdb's copy, which holds only in-frame ones; the method was immunoSEQ multiplex PCR. This sample has about 140,000 clones, with around 80% found just once. Study-level findings and limits: The study reported that TCR beta sequences accurately predicted HLA-A and HLA-B alleles in most subjects. There were some V segments, including TRBV6-2 and TRBV6-3, excluded as indistinguishable.

The sequencing sample was made of PBMCs. The rearrangement joins TRBV6-6 to TRBJ2-3; D gene ambiguous. This TCR was recovered from a male donor in good health and CMV-seropositive. CDR3 bases: TGTGCCAGCAGTTACTTCCGAGATACGCAGTATTTT. This sequence encodes CASSYFRDTQYF.